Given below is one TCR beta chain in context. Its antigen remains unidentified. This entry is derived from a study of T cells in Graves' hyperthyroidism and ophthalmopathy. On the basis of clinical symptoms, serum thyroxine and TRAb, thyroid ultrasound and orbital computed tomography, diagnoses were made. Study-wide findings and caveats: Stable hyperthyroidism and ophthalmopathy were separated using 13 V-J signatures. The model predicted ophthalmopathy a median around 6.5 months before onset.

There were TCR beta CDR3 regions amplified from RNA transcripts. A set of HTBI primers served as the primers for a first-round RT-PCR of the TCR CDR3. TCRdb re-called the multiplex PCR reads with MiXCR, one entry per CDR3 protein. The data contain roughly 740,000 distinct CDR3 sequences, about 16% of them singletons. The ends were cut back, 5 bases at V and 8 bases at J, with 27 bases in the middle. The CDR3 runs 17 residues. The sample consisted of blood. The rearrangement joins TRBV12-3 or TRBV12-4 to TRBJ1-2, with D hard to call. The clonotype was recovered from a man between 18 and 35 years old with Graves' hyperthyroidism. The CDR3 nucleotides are TGTGCCAGCAGTGGCCTTGCTCCGGGCCCCCTATCTCAAGGCTACACCTTC. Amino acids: CASSGLAPGPLSQGYTF.